This T cell receptor (beta chain) originates from a study of T cell responses to AZD1222 COVID-19 vaccine. TCRdb keeps only in-frame clones here, not all; method: immunoSEQ multiplex PCR. In the table there are about 150,000 clones, around 87% of which are singletons. Study conclusions and caveats: In the spike-specific TCR repertoire, nearly half reportedly target unmutated variant regions. Only six or seven AZD1222 recipients were seropositive at baseline. Spike-specific TCR breadth and depth rose after two AZD1222 doses.

This clone appeared once. Antigen: not known. This CDR3 has 12 amino acids. V lost 10 bases to trimming and J lost 6 bases, with 14 bases between them. Per the germline V gene, CDR1 is LGHDT and CDR2 is YNNKEL (reference sequence). The specimen was peripheral blood, collected 28 days after the second AZD1222 dose. The genes are TRBV3-1 (or the pseudogene TRBV3-2) and TRBJ2-3; D unclear. The TCR comes from an adult who received the AZD1222 COVID-19 vaccine. The chain's CDR3 is CATQSFGDTQYF. CDR3 nucleotide sequence: TGTGCCACCCAATCCTTCGGGGATACGCAGTATTTT.